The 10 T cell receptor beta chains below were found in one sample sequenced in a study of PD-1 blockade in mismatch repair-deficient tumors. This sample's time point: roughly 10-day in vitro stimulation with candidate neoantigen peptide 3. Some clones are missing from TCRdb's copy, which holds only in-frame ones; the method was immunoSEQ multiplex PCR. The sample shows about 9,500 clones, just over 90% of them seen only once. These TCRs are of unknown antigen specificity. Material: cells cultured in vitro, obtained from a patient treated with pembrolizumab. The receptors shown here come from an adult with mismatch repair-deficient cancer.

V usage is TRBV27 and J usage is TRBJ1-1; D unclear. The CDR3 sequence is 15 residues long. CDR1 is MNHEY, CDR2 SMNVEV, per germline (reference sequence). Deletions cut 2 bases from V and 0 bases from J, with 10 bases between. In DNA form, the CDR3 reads TGTGCCAGCAGTTTACTGGGCGGAATGAACACTGAAGCTTTCTTT. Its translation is CASSLLGGMNTEAFF.

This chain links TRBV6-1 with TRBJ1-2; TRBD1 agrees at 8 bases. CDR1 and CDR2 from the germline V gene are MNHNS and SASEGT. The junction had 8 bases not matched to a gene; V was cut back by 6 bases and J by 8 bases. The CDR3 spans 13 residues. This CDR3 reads CASRGGTGRGYTF. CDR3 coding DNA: TGTGCCAGCAGAGGGGGGACAGGTCGCGGCTACACCTTC.

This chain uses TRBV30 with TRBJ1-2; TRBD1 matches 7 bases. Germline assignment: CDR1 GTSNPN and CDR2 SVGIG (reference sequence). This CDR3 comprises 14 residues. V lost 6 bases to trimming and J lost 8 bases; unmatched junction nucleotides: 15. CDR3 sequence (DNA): TGTGCCTGCCCCGCAATTCACAGACAGGGCGGCTACACCTTC. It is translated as CACPAIHRQGGYTF.

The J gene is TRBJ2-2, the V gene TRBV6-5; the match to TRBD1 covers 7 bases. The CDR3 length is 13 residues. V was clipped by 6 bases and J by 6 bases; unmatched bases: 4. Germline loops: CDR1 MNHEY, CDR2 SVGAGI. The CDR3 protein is CASSPTGAGELFF. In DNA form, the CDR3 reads TGTGCCAGCAGCCCCACAGGGGCCGGGGAGCTGTTTTTT.

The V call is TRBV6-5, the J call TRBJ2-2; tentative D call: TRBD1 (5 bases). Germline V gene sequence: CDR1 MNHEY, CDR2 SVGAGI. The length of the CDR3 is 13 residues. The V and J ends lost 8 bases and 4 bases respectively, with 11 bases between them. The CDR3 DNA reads TGTGCCAGCCGGTCAGGGTCCACCGGGGAGCTGTTTTTT. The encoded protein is CASRSGSTGELFF.

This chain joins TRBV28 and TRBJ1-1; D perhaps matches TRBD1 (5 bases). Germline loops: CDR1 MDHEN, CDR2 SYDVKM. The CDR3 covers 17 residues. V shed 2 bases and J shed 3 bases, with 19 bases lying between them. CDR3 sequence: CASSLTQWGREYTEAFF. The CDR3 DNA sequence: TGTGCCAGCAGTTTAACTCAATGGGGCAGGGAATACACTGAAGCTTTCTTT.

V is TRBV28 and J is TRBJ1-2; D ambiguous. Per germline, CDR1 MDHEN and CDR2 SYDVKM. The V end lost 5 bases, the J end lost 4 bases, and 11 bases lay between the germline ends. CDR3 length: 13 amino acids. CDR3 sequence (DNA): TGTGCCAGCAGTCCTCAGGTAACCTATGGCTACACCTTC. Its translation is CASSPQVTYGYTF.

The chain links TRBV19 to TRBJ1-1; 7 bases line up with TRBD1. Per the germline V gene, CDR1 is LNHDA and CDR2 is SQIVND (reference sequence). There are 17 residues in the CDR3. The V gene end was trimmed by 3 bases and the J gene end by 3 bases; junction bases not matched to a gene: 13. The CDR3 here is CASSIRLMTGRDTEAFF. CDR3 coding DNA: TGTGCCAGTAGTATCCGCCTTATGACAGGGAGGGACACTGAAGCTTTCTTT.

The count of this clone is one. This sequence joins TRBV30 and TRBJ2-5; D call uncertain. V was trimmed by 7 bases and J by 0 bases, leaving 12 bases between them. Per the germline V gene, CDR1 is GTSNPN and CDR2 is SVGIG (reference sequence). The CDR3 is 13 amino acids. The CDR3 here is CALLILYQETQYF. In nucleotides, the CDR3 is TGTGCCTTGCTTATCCTGTACCAAGAGACCCAGTACTTC.

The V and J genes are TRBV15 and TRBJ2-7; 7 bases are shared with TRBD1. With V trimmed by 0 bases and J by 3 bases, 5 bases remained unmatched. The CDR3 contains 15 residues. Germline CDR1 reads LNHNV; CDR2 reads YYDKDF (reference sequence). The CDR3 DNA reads TGTGCCACCAGCAGAGATTTGCAGGGGGTCTACGAGCAGTACTTC. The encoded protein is CATSRDLQGVYEQYF.